This TCR beta chain was captured in a study of shared clonotypes between healthy human individuals. Terminally differentiated effector memory CD45RA+ cells were left out of the naive CD8 fraction, which was CD45RO-negative and positively selected for CCR7. Some clones are missing from TCRdb's copy, which holds only in-frame ones; the method was immunoSEQ multiplex PCR. The sample lists about 2,100,000 clones, roughly 91% occurring once. The CDR3 is 16 residues long. The J segment lost 4 bases and the V segment lost 0 bases, leaving 7 bases of the junction unmatched. Germline CDR1 is LGHNA and CDR2 is YSLEER.

The sequence came from a man aged 18 to 30 in good health. Some clones in this sample may be carry-over from other donors' samples. The sample comprised naive CD8+ T cells from PBMCs. The chain employs TRBV4-3 and TRBJ2-3; 7 nucleotides match TRBD2. CDR3: CASSQDWLAVADTQYF. The CDR3 DNA sequence: TGCGCCAGCAGCCAAGATTGGCTAGCGGTTGCAGATACGCAGTATTTT.